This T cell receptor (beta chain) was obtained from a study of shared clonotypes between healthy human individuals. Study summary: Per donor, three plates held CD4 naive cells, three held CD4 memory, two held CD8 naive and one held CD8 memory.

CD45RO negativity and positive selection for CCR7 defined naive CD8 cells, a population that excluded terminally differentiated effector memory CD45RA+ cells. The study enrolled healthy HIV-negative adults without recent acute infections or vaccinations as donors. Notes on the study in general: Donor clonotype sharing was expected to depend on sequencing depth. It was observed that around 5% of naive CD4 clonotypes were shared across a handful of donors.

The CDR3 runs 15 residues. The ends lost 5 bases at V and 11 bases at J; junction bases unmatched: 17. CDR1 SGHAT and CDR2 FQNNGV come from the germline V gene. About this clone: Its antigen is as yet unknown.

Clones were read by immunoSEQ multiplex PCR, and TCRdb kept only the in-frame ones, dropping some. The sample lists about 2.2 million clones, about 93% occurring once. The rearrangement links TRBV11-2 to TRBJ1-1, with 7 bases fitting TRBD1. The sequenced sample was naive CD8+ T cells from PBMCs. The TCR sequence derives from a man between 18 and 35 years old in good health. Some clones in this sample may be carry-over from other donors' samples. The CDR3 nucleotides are TGTGCCAGCAGCCCCCCCGGGCCCCAGGGGGGGTGGGCTTTCTTT. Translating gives CASSPPGPQGGWAFF.